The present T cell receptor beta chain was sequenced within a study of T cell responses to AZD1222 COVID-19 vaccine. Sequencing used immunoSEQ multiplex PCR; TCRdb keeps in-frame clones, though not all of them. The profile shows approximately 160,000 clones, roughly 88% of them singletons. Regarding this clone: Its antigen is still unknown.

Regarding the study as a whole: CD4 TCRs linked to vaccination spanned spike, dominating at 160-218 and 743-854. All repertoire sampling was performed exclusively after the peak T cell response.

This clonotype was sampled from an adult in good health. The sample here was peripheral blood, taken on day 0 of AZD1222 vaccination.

The CDR3 reads CATSRDFMLMNPETQYF. CDR3 nucleotide sequence: TGTGCCACCAGCAGAGATTTTATGCTGATGAACCCAGAGACCCAGTACTTC. The J gene is TRBJ2-5, the V gene TRBV15; D remains ambiguous. Trimming pared 0 bases from V and 4 bases from J, leaving 18 bases between. This CDR3 is 17 amino acids long. CDR1 and CDR2 (germline): LNHNV, YYDKDF (reference sequence).